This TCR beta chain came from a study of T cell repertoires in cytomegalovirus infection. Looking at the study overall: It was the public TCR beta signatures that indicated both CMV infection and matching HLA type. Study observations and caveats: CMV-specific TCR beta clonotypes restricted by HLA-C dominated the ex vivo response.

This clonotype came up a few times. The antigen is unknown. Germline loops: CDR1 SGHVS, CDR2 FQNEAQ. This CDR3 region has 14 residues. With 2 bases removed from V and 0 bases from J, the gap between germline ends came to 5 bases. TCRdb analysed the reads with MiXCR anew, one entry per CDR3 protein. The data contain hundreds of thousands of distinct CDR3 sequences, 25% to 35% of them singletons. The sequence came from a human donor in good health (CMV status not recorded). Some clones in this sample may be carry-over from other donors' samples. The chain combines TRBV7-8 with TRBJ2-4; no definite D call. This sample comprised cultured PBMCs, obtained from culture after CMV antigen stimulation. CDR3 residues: CASSLTLAKNIQYF. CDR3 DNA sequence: TGTGCCAGCAGCTTAACCTTAGCCAAAAACATTCAGTACTTC.